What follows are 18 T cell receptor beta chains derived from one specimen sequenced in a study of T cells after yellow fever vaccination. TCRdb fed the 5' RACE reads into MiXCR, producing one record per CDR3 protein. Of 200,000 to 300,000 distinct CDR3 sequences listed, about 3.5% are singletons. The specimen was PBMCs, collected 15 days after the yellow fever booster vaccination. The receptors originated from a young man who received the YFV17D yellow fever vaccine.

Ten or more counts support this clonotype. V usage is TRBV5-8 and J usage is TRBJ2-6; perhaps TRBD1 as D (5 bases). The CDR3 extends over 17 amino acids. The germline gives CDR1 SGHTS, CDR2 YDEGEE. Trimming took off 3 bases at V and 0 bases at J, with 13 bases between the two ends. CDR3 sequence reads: CASSWGSGNSGANVLTF. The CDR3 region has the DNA TGTGCCAGCAGCTGGGGCTCAGGAAACTCTGGGGCCAACGTCCTGACTTTC.

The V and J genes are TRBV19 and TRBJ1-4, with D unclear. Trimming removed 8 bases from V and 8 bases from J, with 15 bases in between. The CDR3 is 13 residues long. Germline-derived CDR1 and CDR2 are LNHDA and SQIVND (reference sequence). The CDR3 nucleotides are TGTGCCAGTGGCCTTAGGACGGGGGAAAAACTGTTTTTT. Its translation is CASGLRTGEKLFF.

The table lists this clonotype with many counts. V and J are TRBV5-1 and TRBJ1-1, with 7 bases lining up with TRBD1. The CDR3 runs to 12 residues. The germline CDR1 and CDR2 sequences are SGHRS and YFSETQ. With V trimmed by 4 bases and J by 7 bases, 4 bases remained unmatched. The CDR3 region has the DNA TGCGCCAGCAGCAAGAGGGACAGTGAAGCTTTCTTT. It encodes CASSKRDSEAFF.

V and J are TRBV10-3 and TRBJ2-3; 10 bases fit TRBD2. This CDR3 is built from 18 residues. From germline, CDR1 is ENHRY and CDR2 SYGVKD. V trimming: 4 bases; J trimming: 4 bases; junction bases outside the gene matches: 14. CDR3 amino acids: CAISGERGGSYSADTQYF. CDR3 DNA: TGTGCCATCAGTGGCGAGCGGGGGGGCTCATATAGCGCAGATACGCAGTATTTT.

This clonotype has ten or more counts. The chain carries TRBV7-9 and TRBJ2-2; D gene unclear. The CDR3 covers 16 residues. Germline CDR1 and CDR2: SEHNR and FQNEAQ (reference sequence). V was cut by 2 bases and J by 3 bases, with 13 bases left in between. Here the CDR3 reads CASSLWGKSDTGELFF. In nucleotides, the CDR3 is TGTGCCAGCAGCTTATGGGGAAAAAGTGACACCGGGGAGCTGTTTTTT.

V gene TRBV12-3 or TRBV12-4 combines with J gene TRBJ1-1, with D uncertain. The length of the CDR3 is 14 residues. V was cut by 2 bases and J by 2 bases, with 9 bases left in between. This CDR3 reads CASSLFWINTEAFF. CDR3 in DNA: TGTGCCAGCAGTTTATTTTGGATTAACACTGAAGCTTTCTTT.

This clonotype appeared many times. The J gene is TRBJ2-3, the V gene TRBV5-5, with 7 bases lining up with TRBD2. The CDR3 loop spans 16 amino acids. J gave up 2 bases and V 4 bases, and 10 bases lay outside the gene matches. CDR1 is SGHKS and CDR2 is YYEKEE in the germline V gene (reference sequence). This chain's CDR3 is CASSPGLGKNTDTQYF. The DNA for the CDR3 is TGTGCCAGCAGCCCCGGACTAGGGAAGAACACAGATACGCAGTATTTT.

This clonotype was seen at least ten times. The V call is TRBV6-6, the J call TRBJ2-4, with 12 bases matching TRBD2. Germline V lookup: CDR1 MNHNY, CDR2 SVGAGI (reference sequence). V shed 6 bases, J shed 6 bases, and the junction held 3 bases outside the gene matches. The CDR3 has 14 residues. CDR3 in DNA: TGTGCCAGCAGCACGACTAGCGGGGGAAACATTCAGTACTTC. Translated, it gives CASSTTSGGNIQYF.

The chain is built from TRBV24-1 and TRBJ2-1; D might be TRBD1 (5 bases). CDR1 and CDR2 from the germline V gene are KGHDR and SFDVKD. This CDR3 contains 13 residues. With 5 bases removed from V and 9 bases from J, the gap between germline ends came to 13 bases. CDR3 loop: CATSGLRRGEQFF. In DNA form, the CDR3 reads TGTGCCACCAGTGGGCTTAGAAGGGGTGAGCAGTTCTTC.

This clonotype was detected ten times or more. CDR3 in DNA: TGTGCCTGGGCTCCTTGGGGCACTGAAGCTTTCTTT. Its protein is CAWAPWGTEAFF. This sequence joins TRBV30 and TRBJ1-1, with D unclear. The V gene lost 5 bases and the J gene lost 4 bases, with 11 bases spanning the gap. This CDR3 region has 12 residues. Germline V gene sequence: CDR1 GTSNPN, CDR2 SVGIG (reference sequence).

CDR3 in amino acids: CASSSRDRDSGANVLTF. The CDR3 DNA sequence: TGCGCCAGCAGCTCCCGGGACAGGGACTCTGGGGCCAACGTCCTGACTTTC. The rearrangement joins TRBV5-1 to TRBJ2-6; TRBD1 matches at 9 bases. CDR1 and CDR2 (germline): SGHRS, YFSETQ. After removal of 3 bases from V and 0 bases from J, the junction contained 4 bases not matched to a gene. The CDR3 has 17 residues.

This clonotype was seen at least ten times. DNA of the CDR3: TGTGCCACCAGCAGAGCTCAGATAACGGAGACCCAGTACTTC. Encoded protein: CATSRAQITETQYF. This chain links TRBV15 with TRBJ2-5; D is uncertain. The CDR3 is 14 amino acids. The V end lost 1 base, the J end lost 5 bases, and 11 bases lay between the germline ends. The germline V gene has CDR1 LNHNV and CDR2 YYDKDF (reference sequence).

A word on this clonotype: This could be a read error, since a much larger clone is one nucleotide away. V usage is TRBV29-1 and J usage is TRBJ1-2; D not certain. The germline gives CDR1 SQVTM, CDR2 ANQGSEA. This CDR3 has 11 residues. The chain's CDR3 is CSVEDRYGFTF. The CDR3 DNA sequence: TGCAGCGTTGAAGATCGCTATGGCTTCACCTTC. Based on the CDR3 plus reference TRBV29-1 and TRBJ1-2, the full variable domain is SAVISQKPSRDICQRGTSLTIQCQVDSQVTMMFWYRQQPGQSLTLIATANQGSEATYESGFVIDKFPISRPNLTFSTLTVSNMSPEDSSIYLCSVEDRYGFTFGSGTRLTVV.

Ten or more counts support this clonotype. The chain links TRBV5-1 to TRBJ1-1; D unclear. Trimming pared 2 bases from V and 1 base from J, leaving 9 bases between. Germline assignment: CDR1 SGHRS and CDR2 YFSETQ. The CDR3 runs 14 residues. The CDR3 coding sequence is TGCGCCAGCAGCTTTTGGCAGGCGAACACTGAAGCTTTCTTT. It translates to CASSFWQANTEAFF.

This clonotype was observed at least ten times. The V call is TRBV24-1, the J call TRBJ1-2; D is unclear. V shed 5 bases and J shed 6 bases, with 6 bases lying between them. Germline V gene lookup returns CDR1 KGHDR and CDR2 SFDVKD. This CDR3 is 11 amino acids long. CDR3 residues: CATSASDGYTF. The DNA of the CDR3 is TGTGCCACCAGTGCTTCGGATGGCTACACCTTC.

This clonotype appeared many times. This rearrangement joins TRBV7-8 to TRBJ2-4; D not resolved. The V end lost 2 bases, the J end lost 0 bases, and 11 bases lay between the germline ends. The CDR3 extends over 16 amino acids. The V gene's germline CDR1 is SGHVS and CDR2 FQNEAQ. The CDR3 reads CASSLRLGSAKNIQYF. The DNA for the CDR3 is TGTGCCAGCAGCTTACGGCTGGGCTCAGCCAAAAACATTCAGTACTTC.

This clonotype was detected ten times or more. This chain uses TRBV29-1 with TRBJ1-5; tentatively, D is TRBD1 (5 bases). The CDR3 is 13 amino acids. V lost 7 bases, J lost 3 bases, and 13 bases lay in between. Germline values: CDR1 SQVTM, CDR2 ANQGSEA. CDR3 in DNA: TGCAGCGCTGGGCGGGGGATCAATCAGCCCCAGCATTTT. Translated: CSAGRGINQPQHF. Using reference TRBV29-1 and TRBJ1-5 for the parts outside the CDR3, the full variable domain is SAVISQKPSRDICQRGTSLTIQCQVDSQVTMMFWYRQQPGQSLTLIATANQGSEATYESGFVIDKFPISRPNLTFSTLTVSNMSPEDSSIYLCSAGRGINQPQHFGDGTRLSIL.

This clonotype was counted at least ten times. Here the CDR3 DNA reads TGTGCCAGCAGTTTCCCTCTTACCCATCCGGGACTGCTATACGAGCAGTACGTC. It codes for CASSFPLTHPGLLYEQYV. This chain connects TRBV28 to TRBJ2-7; D is perhaps TRBD2 (6 bases). Germline loops: CDR1 MDHEN, CDR2 SYDVKM. The V and J ends lost 3 bases and 4 bases respectively, with 25 bases between them. This CDR3 region has 18 residues.